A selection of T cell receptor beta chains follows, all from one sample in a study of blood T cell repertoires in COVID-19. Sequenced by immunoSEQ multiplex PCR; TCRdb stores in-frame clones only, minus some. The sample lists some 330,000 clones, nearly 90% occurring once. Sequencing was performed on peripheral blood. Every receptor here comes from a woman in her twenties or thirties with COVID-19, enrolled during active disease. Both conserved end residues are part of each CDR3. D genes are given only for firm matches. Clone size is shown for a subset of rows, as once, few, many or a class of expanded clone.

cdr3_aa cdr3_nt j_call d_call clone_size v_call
CASSQDGAGQETQYF TGTGCCAGCAGCCAAGATGGGGCCGGCCAAGAGACCCAGTACTTC TRBJ2-5 . . TRBV3-1/TRBV3-2
CASSLKALGLAGAVTDTQYF TGTGCCAGCAGCCTAAAGGCCTTGGGACTAGCGGGGGCCGTCACAGATACGCAGTATTTT TRBJ2-3 TRBD2 once TRBV3-1/TRBV3-2
CASSSLAGGRNEQFF TGTGCCAGTAGTAGTCTAGCGGGGGGCCGTAATGAGCAGTTCTTC TRBJ2-1 TRBD2 . TRBV19
CASSGGGWRTNSPLHF TGTGCCAGCAGCGGCGGGGGGTGGCGGACGAATTCACCCCTCCACTTT TRBJ1-6 . . TRBV9
CASSLQGDREQYF TGTGCCAGCAGTTTGCAGGGGGATCGCGAGCAGTACTTC TRBJ2-7 TRBD1 . TRBV12-3/TRBV12-4
CASSRQGYEQFF TGTGCCAGCAGCCGACAGGGCTATGAGCAGTTCTTC TRBJ2-1 TRBD1 . TRBV5-4
CASSPRQGPYGYTF TGTGCCAGCAGCCCAAGACAGGGTCCCTATGGCTACACCTTC TRBJ1-2 TRBD1 once TRBV5-6
CASSPRGGRYTGELFF TGTGCCAGCAGCCCCCGGGGGGGAAGGTACACCGGGGAGCTGTTTTTT TRBJ2-2 TRBD2 . TRBV7-2
CASSLSMGRLRGRGTEAFF TGTGCCAGCAGTTTATCTATGGGGCGATTGCGGGGGCGCGGAACTGAAGCTTTCTTT TRBJ1-1 . . TRBV28
CASSPLGLGGNEQFF TGTGCCAGCTCCCCCCTGGGGTTGGGAGGCAATGAGCAGTTCTTC TRBJ2-1 . . TRBV18
CASSQTGAEAFF TGTGCCAGCAGCCAGACAGGGGCTGAAGCTTTCTTT TRBJ1-1 TRBD1 . TRBV3-1/TRBV3-2
CASSLTGGDDGYTF TGTGCCAGCAGTTTAACCGGGGGGGATGATGGCTACACCTTC TRBJ1-2 . . TRBV27
CASSRDRGETQYF TGTGCCAGCAGCCGAGACAGGGGAGAGACCCAGTACTTC TRBJ2-5 TRBD1 . TRBV6-4
CASSHPQLANYGYTF TGCGCCAGCAGCCATCCGCAGCTAGCTAACTATGGCTACACCTTC TRBJ1-2 . . TRBV4-1
CASSHNRDTQAFF TGTGCCAGCAGCCACAACCGGGACACCCAAGCTTTCTTT TRBJ1-1 . few TRBV3-1/TRBV3-2
CASSLVAGTYNEQFF TGTGCCAGCAGCTTGGTAGCGGGTACCTACAATGAGCAGTTCTTC TRBJ2-1 TRBD2 . TRBV5-5
CASSGSMNTEAFF TGTGCCAGCAGTGGCTCTATGAACACTGAAGCTTTCTTT TRBJ1-1 . few TRBV2
CASSSGGTEAFF TGTGCCAGCAGTTCCGGGGGCACTGAAGCTTTCTTT TRBJ1-1 . . TRBV27
CASSARQGASPGANVLTF TGTGCCAGCAGCGCCAGACAGGGGGCCTCACCTGGGGCCAACGTCCTGACTTTC TRBJ2-6 TRBD1 . TRBV9
CASSPDRNQPQHF TGTGCCAGCTCACCTGACAGAAATCAGCCCCAGCATTTT TRBJ1-5 . . TRBV18
CASSLGGPELTDTQYF TGTGCCAGCAGTCTCGGGGGTCCTGAGCTCACAGATACGCAGTATTTT TRBJ2-3 . . TRBV27
CASSSGTSGYEQYF TGCGCCAGCAGCTCAGGGACTAGCGGATACGAGCAGTACTTC TRBJ2-7 TRBD2 once TRBV5-1
CASSFLDWDRATEAFF TGTGCCAGCAGCTTCTTAGACTGGGACAGGGCCACTGAAGCTTTCTTT TRBJ1-1 TRBD1 once TRBV7-9
CASSIGTEANVLTF TGTGCCAGTAGTATCGGGACTGAGGCCAACGTCCTGACTTTC TRBJ2-6 . . TRBV19
CESVAGGPYNEQFF TGTGAAAGTGTAGCGGGGGGTCCCTACAATGAGCAGTTCTTC TRBJ2-1 TRBD2 . TRBV2
CASILSAAGNTGELFF TGTGCCAGTATCCTCTCAGCGGCGGGGAACACCGGGGAGCTGTTTTTT TRBJ2-2 . . TRBV19
CASSQHRLIETQYF TGTGCCAGCAGCCAACACAGGCTTATTGAGACCCAGTACTTC TRBJ2-5 . . TRBV14
CAISPWEENTEAFF TGTGCCATCAGTCCCTGGGAGGAGAACACTGAAGCTTTCTTT TRBJ1-1 . . TRBV10-3
CASNLEGGETQYF TGTGCCAGCAATTTGGAGGGAGGAGAGACCCAGTACTTC TRBJ2-5 . few TRBV2
CAWSVGAGYTF TGTGCCTGGAGTGTTGGGGCTGGCTACACCTTC TRBJ1-2 . . TRBV30
CASKRDSGYTF TGTGCCAGCAAAAGGGACAGCGGCTACACCTTC TRBJ1-2 TRBD1 . TRBV6-5
CASSLGAHRSYNEQFF TGCGCCAGCAGCTTGGGGGCCCACCGCTCCTACAATGAGCAGTTCTTC TRBJ2-1 . . TRBV5-1
CASNQQQGFNEKLFF TGTGCCAGCAACCAACAACAGGGGTTTAATGAAAAACTGTTTTTT TRBJ1-4 TRBD1 few TRBV2